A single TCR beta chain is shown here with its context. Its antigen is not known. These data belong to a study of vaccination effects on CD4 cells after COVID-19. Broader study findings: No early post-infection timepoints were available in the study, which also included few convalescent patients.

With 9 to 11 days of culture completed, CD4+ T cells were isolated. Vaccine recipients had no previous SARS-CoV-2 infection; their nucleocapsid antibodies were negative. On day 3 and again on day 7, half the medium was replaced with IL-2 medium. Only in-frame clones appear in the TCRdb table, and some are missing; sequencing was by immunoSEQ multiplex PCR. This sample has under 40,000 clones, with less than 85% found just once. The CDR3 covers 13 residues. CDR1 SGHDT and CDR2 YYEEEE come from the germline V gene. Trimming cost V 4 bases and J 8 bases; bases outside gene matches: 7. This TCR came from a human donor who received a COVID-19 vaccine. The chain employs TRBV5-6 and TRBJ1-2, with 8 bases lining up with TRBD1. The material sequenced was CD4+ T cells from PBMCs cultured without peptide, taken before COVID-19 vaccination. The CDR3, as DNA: TGTGCCAGCAGCCTCAACCGGGACAGGGGCTACACCTTC. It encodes CASSLNRDRGYTF.